This TCR beta chain emerged from a study of technical replicates of blood from a few donors. The method was immunoSEQ multiplex PCR; TCRdb's version includes in-frame clones alone and lacks a portion of them. The profile shows 70,000 or so clones, over 70% of them singletons. CDR3 length: 17 residues. V lost 8 bases to trimming and J lost 8 bases; unmatched junction nucleotides: 18. CDR1 is MNHEY and CDR2 is SMNVEV in the germline V gene (reference sequence). V and J are TRBV27 and TRBJ2-2; TRBD2 matches at 9 bases. The sequence derives from a human donor in good health. Some clones in this sample may be carry-over from other donors' samples. The sequenced sample consisted of PBMCs. CDR3 sequence: CASHLIAGVRSLGELFF. CDR3 DNA: TGTGCCAGCCACCTGATAGCGGGAGTCCGTTCATTGGGGGAGCTGTTTTTT.